This T cell receptor (beta chain) is drawn from a study of T cell responses to AZD1222 COVID-19 vaccine. General study points: No day 14 peak samples; only post-peak repertoires were characterized. Mostly white British, mostly female donors; authors suggested clonal diversity may be underestimated. CD4 TCRs covered the whole spike, strongest at regions 160-218 and 743-854.

In germline, CDR1 is SEHNR, CDR2 FQNEAQ (reference sequence). J gave up 4 bases and V 3 bases, and 7 bases lay outside the gene matches. The CDR3 spans 15 residues. This clone was observed a single time. The target antigen is unknown. Data came from immunoSEQ multiplex PCR; TCRdb stores just in-frame clones and leaves some out. Altogether approximately 77,000 clones are present, 92% being singletons, with the ten largest covering under 7.5%. The sample consisted of peripheral blood, taken on day 0 of MenACWY control vaccination. This TCR derives from an adult in good health. The chain has TRBV7-9 and TRBJ2-3; 7 nucleotides line up with TRBD1. The CDR3 loop is CASSFQGVSADTQYF. DNA for the CDR3: TGTGCCAGCAGCTTTCAGGGGGTGAGCGCAGATACGCAGTATTTT. The full variable domain, completed using reference TRBV7-9 and TRBJ2-3, is DTGVSQNPRHKITKRGQNVTFRCDPISEHNRLYWYRQTLGQGPEFLTYFQNEAQLEKSRLLSDRFSAERPKGSFSTLEIQRTEQGDSAMYLCASSFQGVSADTQYFGPGTRLTVL.